This TCR beta chain emerged from a study of T cells in Graves' hyperthyroidism and ophthalmopathy. RNA transcripts yielded amplified TCR beta CDR3 regions. An initial round of RT-PCR targeting the TCR CDR3 relied on the HTBI primer set. TCRdb re-analysed the multiplex PCR reads in MiXCR, keeping a single row per CDR3 protein. The sample shows around 340,000 distinct CDR3 sequences, about 17% of them seen only once. V dropped 5 bases and J dropped 7; count of bases not matched to a gene: 17. CDR3 size: 18 residues. The authors took PBMCs from 9.5 to 10 ml fresh peripheral blood. This clonotype has at least ten counts.

The sequenced sample was blood. The chain is built from TRBV12-3 or TRBV12-4 and TRBJ2-1; TRBD2 aligns across 10 bases. The receptor comes from a woman aged 30 to 39 with Graves' hyperthyroidism that later progressed to Graves' ophthalmopathy. The CDR3: CASSDRSASGRVWNEQFF. As DNA, the CDR3 is TGTGCCAGCAGTGACCGAAGTGCAAGCGGGAGGGTTTGGAATGAGCAGTTCTTC.